This T cell receptor (beta chain) was observed in a study of cytomegalovirus exposure and HLA in healthy donors. The primer mix had 60 Vbeta and 13 Jbeta primers. Generated by immunoSEQ multiplex PCR, the TCRdb table keeps only in-frame clones and is missing some. Among 130,000 to 150,000 clones listed, around 82% were seen once. With V trimmed by 7 bases and J by 4 bases, 7 bases remained unmatched. This CDR3 has 13 amino acids. Germline CDR1 and CDR2: WSHSY and SAAADI. The source material was PBMCs. The chain is built from TRBV10-2 and TRBJ2-7, with 7 positions matching TRBD2. The clonotype originates from a woman aged 18-30 years in good health and CMV-seropositive. This CDR3 is CASNGGSGYEQYF. Here the CDR3 DNA reads TGCGCCAGCAACGGTGGTAGCGGGTACGAGCAGTACTTC.